The 9 T cell receptor beta chains presented below share a single source sample, sequenced in a study of blood T cell repertoires in COVID-19. Some clones are missing from TCRdb's copy, which holds only in-frame ones; the method was immunoSEQ multiplex PCR. Here the sample spans about 290,000 clones, around 81% being singletons. The sample was peripheral blood. The origin of the receptors is a woman aged 50 to 65 with active or convalescent COVID-19.

The chain combines TRBV11-2 with TRBJ2-2; 15 bases agree with TRBD2. The V and J ends lost 1 base and 5 bases, in that order; junction bases with no gene match: 8. CDR1 SGHAT and CDR2 FQNNGV come from the germline V gene. This CDR3 is 19 amino acids long. Here the CDR3 reads CASSLGGLAGGPLTGELFF. The CDR3 DNA reads as TGTGCCAGCAGCTTAGGTGGACTAGCGGGAGGGCCGTTGACCGGGGAGCTGTTTTTT.

The CDR3 DNA reads TGTGCCAGCTCACCATTGGGGGCCGAGAACACTGAAGCTTTCTTT. The encoded protein is CASSPLGAENTEAFF. J is TRBJ1-1 and V is TRBV18; a possible D gene is TRBD1 (6 bases). Trimming stripped 2 bases from V and 1 base from J, with 11 bases between. From germline, CDR1 is KGHSH and CDR2 LQKENI. The CDR3 is 15 residues long.

The V gene is TRBV6-5, the J gene TRBJ2-7; perhaps TRBD2 as D (6 bases). Germline-derived CDR1 and CDR2 are MNHEY and SVGAGI. CDR3 length: 16 residues. The germline V and J ends were trimmed by 0 bases and 3 bases, with 15 bases remaining between them. The CDR3 DNA reads as TGTGCCAGCAGTTACTCGCGCCCGGGAGAGGGCTACGAGCAGTACTTC. As protein: CASSYSRPGEGYEQYF.

This rearrangement joins TRBV15 to TRBJ2-5; TRBD1 matches 7 bases. The CDR3 runs 16 residues. Germline-derived CDR1 and CDR2 are LNHNV and YYDKDF (reference sequence). The V and J ends lost 0 bases and 5 bases, in that order; junction bases with no gene match: 9. The CDR3 reads CATSRDRGHRGETQYF. The CDR3 DNA sequence: TGTGCCACCAGCAGAGATAGGGGCCACAGGGGCGAGACCCAGTACTTC.

V and J are TRBV5-8 and TRBJ2-3, with TRBD2 matching over 7 bases. V shed 2 bases and J 5 bases; nucleotides not matched to a gene: 8. In germline, CDR1 is SGHTS, CDR2 YDEGEE. The CDR3 has 15 residues. The CDR3 DNA is TGTGCCAGCAGCTTAATCACGGGAGGCCTAGATACGCAGTATTTT. The encoded protein is CASSLITGGLDTQYF.

Points on this clone: This CDR3 is also generated by other DNA sequences in the sample. The V and J genes are TRBV25-1 and TRBJ2-1; tentatively, D is TRBD2 (6 bases). V was cut by 6 bases and J by 0 bases, with 9 bases left in between. The CDR3 runs to 14 residues. CDR1 is MGHDK and CDR2 is SYGVNS in the germline V gene. This chain's CDR3 is CASREGSSYNEQFF. The CDR3 nucleotides read TGTGCCAGCAGGGAGGGAAGCTCCTACAATGAGCAGTTCTTC.

The chain carries TRBV12-3 or TRBV12-4 and TRBJ2-1; D is ambiguous. The CDR3 covers 12 residues. Trimming stripped 5 bases from V and 8 bases from J, with 10 bases between. This CDR3 is CASSPRSYEQFF. The CDR3 region has the DNA TGTGCCAGCAGTCCCCGTAGCTATGAGCAGTTCTTC.

The chain links TRBV5-1 to TRBJ2-1, with D maybe TRBD2 (6 bases). Germline assignment: CDR1 SGHRS and CDR2 YFSETQ. There are 18 residues in the CDR3. V shed 4 bases and J shed 5 bases, with 25 bases lying between them. This CDR3 reads CASSRQTSPGLHHNEQFF. Written as DNA, the CDR3 is TGCGCCAGCAGCCGACAAACTTCTCCGGGACTCCACCACAATGAGCAGTTCTTC.

The CDR3 protein is CASSRGLSGNTIYF. In nucleotides, the CDR3 is TGTGCCAGCAGTCGAGGCCTCTCTGGAAACACCATATATTTT. The chain recombines TRBV6-2 or TRBV6-3 with TRBJ1-3; D is unresolved. The CDR3 is 14 amino acids. V was shortened by 5 bases and J by 0 bases, with 8 bases between the two germline ends. CDR1 is MNHEY, CDR2 SVGEGT, per germline.